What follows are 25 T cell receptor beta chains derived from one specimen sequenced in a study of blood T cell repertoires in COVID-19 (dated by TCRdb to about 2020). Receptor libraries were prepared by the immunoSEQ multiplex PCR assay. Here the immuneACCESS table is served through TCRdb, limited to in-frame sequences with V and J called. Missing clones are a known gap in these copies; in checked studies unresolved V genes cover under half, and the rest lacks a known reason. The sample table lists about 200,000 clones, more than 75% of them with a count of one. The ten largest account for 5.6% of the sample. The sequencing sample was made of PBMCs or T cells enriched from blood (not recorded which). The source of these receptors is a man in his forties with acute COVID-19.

Here the CDR3 reads CASSPWSRLRNEQFF. In DNA form, the CDR3 reads TGTGCCAGCAGTCCCTGGAGTAGGCTTAGGAATGAGCAGTTCTTC. This chain uses TRBV28 with TRBJ2-1, with D uncertain. The V gene lost 5 bases and the J gene lost 7 bases, with 18 bases spanning the gap. The CDR3 extends over 15 amino acids. CDR1 is MDHEN, CDR2 SYDVKM, per germline.

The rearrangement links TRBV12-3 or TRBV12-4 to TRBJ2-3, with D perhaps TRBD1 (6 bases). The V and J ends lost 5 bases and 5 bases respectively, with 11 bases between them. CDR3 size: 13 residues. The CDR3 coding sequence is TGTGCCAGCAGTGGCAGGGGTAGAGATACGCAGTATTTT. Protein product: CASSGRGRDTQYF.

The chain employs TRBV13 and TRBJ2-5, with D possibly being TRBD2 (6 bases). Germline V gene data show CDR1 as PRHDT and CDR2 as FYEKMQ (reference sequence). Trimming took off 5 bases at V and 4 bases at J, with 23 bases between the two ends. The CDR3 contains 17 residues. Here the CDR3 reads CASSKPTGTLRTETQYF. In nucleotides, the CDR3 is TGTGCCAGCAGCAAACCAACCGGGACTCTACGGACAGAGACCCAGTACTTC.

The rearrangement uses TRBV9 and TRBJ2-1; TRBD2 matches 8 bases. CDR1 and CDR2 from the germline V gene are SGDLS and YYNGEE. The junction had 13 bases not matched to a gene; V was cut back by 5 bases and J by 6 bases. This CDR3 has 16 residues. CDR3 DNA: TGTGCCAGCAGTCCTCTTAGCGGGGCGGGGTCCAATGAGCAGTTCTTC. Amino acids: CASSPLSGAGSNEQFF.

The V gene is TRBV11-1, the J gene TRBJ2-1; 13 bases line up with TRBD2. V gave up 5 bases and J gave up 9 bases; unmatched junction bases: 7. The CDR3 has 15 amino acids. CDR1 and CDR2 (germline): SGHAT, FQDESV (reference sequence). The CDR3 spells CASSLRTSGSFEQFF. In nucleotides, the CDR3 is TGTGCCAGCAGCCTCAGGACTAGCGGGAGTTTTGAGCAGTTCTTC.

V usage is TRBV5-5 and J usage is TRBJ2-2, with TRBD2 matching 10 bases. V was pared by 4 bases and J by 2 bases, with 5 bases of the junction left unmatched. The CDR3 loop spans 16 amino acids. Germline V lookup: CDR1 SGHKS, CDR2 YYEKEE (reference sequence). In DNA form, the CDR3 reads TGTGCCAGCAGCCAAGGACTAGCGGAAAACACCGGGGAGCTGTTTTTT. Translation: CASSQGLAENTGELFF.

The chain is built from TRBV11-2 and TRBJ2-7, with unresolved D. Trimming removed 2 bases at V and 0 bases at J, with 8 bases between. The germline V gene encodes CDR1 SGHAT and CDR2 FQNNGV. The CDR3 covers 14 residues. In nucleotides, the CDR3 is TGTGCCAGCAGCTTATCCTCGTTCTCCTACGAGCAGTACTTC. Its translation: CASSLSSFSYEQYF.

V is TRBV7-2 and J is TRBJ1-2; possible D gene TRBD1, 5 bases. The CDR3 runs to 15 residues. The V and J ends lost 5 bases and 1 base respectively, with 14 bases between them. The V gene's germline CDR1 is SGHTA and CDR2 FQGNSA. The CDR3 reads CASSPEGRFNYGYTF. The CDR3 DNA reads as TGTGCCAGCAGCCCGGAGGGACGGTTTAACTATGGCTACACCTTC.

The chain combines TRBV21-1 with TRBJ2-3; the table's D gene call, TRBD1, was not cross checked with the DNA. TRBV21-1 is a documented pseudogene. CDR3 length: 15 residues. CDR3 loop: CASSKRPSVGNTQYF. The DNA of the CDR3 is TGTGCCAGCAGCAAACGACCGTCGGTGGGCAATACGCAGTATTTT.

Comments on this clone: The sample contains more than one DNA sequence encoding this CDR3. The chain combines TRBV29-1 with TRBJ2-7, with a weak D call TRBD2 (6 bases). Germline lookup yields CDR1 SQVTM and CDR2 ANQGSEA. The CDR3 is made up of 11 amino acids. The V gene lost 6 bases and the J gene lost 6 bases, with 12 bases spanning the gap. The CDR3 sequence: CSVTARGEQYF. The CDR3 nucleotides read TGCAGCGTCACTGCGCGGGGCGAGCAGTACTTC.

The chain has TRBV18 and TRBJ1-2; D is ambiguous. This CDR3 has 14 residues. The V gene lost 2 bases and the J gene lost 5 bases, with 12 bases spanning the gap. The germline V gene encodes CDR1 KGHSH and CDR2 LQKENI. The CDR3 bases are TGTGCCAGCTCACCAGCTACTTCGGAGTATGGCTACACCTTC. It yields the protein CASSPATSEYGYTF. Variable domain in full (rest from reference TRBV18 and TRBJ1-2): NAGVMQNPRHLVRRRGQEARLRCSPMKGHSHVYWYRQLPEEGLKFMVYLQKENIIDESGMPKERFSAEFPKEGPSILRIQQVVRGDSAAYFCASSPATSEYGYTFGSGTRLTVV.

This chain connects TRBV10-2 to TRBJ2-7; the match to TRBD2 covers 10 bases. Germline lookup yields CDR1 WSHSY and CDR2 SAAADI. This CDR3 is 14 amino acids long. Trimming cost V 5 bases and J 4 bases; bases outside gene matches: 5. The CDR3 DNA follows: TGCGCCAGCAGTACTAGCGGGATGACATACGAGCAGTACTTC. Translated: CASSTSGMTYEQYF.

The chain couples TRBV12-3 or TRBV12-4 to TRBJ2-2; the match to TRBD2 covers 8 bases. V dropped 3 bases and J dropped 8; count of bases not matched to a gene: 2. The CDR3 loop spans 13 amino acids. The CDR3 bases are TGTGCCAGCAGTTTTGAGCGGGAGGGGGAGCTGTTTTTT. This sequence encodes CASSFEREGELFF.

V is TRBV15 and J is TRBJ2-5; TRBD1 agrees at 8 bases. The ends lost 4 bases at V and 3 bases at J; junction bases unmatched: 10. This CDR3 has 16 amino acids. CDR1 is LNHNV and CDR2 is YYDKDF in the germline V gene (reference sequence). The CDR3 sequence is CATSTGQGLSEETQYF. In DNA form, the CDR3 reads TGTGCCACCAGCACAGGACAGGGATTATCGGAAGAGACCCAGTACTTC.

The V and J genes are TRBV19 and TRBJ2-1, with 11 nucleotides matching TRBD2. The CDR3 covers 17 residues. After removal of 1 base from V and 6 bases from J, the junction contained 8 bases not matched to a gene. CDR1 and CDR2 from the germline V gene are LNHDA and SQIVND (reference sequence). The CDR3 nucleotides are TGTGCCAGTAGTATAGCCCCCCTAGCGGGAGGACCCAATGAGCAGTTCTTC. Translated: CASSIAPLAGGPNEQFF.

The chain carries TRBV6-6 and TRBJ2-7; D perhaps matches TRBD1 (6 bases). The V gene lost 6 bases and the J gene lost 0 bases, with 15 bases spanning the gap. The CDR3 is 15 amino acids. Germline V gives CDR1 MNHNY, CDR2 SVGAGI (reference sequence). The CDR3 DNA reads TGTGCCAGCAGGATCCGACAGGACCTCTCCTACGAGCAGTACTTC. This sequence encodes CASRIRQDLSYEQYF.

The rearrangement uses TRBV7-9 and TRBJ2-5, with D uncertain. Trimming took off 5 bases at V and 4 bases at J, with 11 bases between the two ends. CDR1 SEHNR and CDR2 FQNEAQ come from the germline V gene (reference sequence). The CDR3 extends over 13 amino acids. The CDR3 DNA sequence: TGTGCCAGCAGCACAGACGTAATAGAGACCCAGTACTTC. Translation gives CASSTDVIETQYF.

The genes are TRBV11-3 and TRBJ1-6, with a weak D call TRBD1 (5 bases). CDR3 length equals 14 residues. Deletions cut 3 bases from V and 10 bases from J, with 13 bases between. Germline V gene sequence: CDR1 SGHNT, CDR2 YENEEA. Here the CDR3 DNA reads TGTGCCAGCAGCTTGGAAGGGGCAGGATCACCCCTCCACTTT. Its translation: CASSLEGAGSPLHF.

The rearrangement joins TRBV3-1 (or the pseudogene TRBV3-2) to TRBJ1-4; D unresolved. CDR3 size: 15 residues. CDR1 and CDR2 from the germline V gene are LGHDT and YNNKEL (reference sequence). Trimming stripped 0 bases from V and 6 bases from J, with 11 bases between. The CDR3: CASSQEAGPYEKLFF. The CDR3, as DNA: TGTGCCAGCAGCCAAGAGGCTGGGCCTTATGAAAAACTGTTTTTT.

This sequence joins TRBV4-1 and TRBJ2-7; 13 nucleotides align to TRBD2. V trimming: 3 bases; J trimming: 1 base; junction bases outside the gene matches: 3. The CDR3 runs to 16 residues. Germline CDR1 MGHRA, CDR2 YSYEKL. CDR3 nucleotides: TGCGCCAGCAGCCAGATACTAGCGGGAGGGTCCTACGAGCAGTACTTC. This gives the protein CASSQILAGGSYEQYF.

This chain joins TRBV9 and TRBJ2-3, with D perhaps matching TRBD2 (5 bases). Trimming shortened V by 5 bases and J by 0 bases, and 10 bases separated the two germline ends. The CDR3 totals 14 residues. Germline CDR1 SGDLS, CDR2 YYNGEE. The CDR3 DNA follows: TGTGCCAGCAGTCGGAGGTCTAGCACAGATACGCAGTATTTT. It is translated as CASSRRSSTDTQYF. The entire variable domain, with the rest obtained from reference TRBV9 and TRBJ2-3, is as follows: DSGVTQTPKHLITATGQRVTLRCSPRSGDLSVYWYQQSLDQGLQFLIQYYNGEERAKGNILERFSAQQFPDLHSELNLSSLELGDSALYFCASSRRSSTDTQYFGPGTRLTVL.

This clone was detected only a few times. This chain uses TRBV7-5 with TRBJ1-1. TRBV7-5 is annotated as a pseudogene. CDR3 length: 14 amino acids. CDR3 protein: CARSRGRGGTEAFF. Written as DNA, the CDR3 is TGTGCCAGAAGCAGGGGTAGGGGGGGCACTGAAGCTTTCTTT.

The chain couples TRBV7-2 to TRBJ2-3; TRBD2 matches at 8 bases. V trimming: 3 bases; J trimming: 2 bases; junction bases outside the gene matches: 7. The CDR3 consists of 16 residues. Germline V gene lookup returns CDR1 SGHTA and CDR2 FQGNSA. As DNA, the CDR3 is TGTGCCAGCAGCTTTCGCCCAGCGGGAGCCACAGATACGCAGTATTTT. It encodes CASSFRPAGATDTQYF.

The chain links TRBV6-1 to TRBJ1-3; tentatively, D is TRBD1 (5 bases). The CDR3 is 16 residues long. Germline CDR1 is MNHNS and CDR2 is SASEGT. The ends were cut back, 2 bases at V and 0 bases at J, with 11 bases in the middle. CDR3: CASSEWTTVSGNTIYF. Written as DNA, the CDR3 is TGTGCCAGCAGTGAATGGACGACAGTCTCTGGAAACACCATATATTTT.

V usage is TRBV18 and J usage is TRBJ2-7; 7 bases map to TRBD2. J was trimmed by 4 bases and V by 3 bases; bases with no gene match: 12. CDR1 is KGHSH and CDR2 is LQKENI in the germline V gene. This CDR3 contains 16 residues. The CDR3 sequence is CASSPERASGAYEQYF. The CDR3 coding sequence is TGTGCCAGCTCACCCGAACGGGCTAGCGGAGCTTACGAGCAGTACTTC.